This is a list of T cell receptor beta chains from one sample in a study of T-cell reconstitution after alpha-beta-depleted transplantation in children. MiXCR, run by TCRdb on the PCR reads, gives a single entry per CDR3 protein. The table has about 610,000 distinct CDR3 sequences, about 10% seen once. Specimen: PBMCs from the stem cell graft donor, collected from the stem cell graft. All receptors derive from a human donor who donated a stem cell graft to a child with acute myeloid leukemia. The CDR3 runs from the conserved cysteine through the conserved F or W. Part of the rows lack a size; the others show once, few, many or a class for expanded clones.

V	size	J	CDR3
TRBV7-9	NA	TRBJ2-7	CASQVEDGEQYF
TRBV28	many	TRBJ2-5	CASSLSGRGGETQYF
TRBV4-2	many	TRBJ2-1	CASSGRSGGLSYNEQFF
TRBV29-1	many	TRBJ2-3	CSVALAGGSADTQYF
TRBV6-5	NA	TRBJ1-1	CASSYGRGDTEAFF
TRBV27	many	TRBJ2-7	CASSKRQGAMSYEQYF
TRBV6-1	few	TRBJ2-1	CASSGQGEGEQFF
TRBV7-2	few	TRBJ2-1	CASSYRGASYNEQFF
TRBV29-1	NA	TRBJ1-1	CSPQQVPNTEAFF
TRBV2	few	TRBJ2-2	CASRGGTVNTGELFF
TRBV2	NA	TRBJ2-7	CASLSAISSYEQYF
TRBV5-5	NA	TRBJ1-2	CASSLDTGRSGYTF
TRBV29-1	many	TRBJ1-2	CSVEIRQGASNYGYTF
TRBV7-8	few	TRBJ2-1	CASSSRTSGSGEQFF
TRBV20-1	many	TRBJ2-1	CSARPLVYSGRAHNEQFF
TRBV6-2/TRBV6-3	NA	TRBJ2-7	CASTRTGSSYEQYF
TRBV12-3/TRBV12-4	few	TRBJ2-5	CASSDPEGGLETQYF